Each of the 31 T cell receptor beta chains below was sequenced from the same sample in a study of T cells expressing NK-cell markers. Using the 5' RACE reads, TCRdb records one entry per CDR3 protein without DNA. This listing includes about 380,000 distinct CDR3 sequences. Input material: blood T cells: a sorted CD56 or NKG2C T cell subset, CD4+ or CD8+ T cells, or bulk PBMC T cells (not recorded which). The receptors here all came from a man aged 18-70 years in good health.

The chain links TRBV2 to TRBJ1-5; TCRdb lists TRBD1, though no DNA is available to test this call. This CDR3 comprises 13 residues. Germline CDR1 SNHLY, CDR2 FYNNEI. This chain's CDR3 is CASRGQLNQPQHF.

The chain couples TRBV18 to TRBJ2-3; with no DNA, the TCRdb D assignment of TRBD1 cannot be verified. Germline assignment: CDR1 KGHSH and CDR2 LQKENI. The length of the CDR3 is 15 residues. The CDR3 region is CASSPPNGGPDTQYF.

CDR3 in amino acids: CSAPGRSAWGNAEAFF. The chain employs TRBV20-1 and TRBJ1-1; absent DNA, TCRdb's TRBD1 call cannot be checked. Looked up from germline, CDR1 is DFQATT and CDR2 is SNEGSKA (reference sequence). The CDR3 covers 16 residues.

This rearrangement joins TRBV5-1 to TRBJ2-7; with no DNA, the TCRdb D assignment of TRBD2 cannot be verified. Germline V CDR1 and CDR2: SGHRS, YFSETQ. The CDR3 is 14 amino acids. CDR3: CASSPGGKNYEQYF.

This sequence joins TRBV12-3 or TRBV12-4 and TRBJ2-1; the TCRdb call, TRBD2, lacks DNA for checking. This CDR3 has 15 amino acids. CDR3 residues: CASSLRTSPNNEQFF.

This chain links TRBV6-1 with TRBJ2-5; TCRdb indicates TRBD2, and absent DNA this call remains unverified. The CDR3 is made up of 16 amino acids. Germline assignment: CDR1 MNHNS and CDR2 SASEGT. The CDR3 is CASRSLAGTYQETQYF.

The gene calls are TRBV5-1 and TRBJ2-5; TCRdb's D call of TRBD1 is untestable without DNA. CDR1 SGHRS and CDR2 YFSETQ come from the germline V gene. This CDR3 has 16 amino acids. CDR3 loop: CASSSAVRGGQETQYF.

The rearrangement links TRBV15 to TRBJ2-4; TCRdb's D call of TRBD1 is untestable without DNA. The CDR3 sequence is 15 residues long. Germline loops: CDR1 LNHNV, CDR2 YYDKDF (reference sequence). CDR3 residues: CATSRTSNRVNIQYF.

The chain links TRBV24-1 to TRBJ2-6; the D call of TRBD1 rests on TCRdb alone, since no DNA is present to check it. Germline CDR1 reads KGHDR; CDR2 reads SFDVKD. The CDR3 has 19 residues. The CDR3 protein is CATSAVTGEPLSGANVLTF.

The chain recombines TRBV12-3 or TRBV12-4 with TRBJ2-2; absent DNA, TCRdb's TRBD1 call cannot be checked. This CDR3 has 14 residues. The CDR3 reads CASSGTVRTGELFF.

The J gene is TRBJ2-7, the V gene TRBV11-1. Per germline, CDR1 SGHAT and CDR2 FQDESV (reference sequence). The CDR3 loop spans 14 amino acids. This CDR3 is CASSLSVMGYEQYF.

The CDR3 is CSAKGGWGEVDQPQHF. J is TRBJ1-5 and V is TRBV20-1. CDR1 and CDR2 (germline): DFQATT, SNEGSKA (reference sequence). CDR3 length: 16 amino acids.

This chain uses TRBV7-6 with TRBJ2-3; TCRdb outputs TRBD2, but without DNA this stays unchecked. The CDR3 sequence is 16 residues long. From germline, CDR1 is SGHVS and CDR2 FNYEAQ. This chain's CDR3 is CASSLPASGGTDTQYF.

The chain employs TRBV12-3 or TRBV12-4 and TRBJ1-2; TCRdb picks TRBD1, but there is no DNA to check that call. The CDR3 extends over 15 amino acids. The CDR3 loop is CASSLTRDTDYGYTF.

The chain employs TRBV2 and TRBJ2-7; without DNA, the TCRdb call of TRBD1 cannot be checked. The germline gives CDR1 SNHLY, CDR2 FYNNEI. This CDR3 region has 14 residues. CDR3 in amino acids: CASTRGRGDYEQYF. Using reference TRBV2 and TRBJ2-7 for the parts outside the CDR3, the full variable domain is EPEVTQTPSHQVTQMGQEVILRCVPISNHLYFYWYRQILGQKVEFLVSFYNNEISEKSEIFDDQFSVERPDGSNFTLKIRSTKLEDSAMYFCASTRGRGDYEQYFGPGTRLTVT.

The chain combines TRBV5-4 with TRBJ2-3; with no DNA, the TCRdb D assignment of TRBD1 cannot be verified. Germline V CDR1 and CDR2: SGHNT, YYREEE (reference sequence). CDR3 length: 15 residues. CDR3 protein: CASTPGGVLADTLYF.

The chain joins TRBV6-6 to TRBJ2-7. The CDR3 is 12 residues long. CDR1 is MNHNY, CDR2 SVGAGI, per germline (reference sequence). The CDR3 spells CASTKSSYEQYF.

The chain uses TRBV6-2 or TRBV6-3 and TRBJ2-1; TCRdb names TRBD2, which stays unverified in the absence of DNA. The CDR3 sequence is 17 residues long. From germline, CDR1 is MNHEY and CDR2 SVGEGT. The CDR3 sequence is CASSSFLSGASYNEQFF.

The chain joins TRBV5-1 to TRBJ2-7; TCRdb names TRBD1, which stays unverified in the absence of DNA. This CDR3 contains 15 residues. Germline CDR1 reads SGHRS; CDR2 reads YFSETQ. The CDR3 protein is CASSLGDRLGSEQYF.

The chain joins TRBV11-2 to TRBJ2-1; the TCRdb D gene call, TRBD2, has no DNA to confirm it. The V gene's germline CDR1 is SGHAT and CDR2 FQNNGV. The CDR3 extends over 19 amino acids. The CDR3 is CASSLTGTSGGASYNEQFF.

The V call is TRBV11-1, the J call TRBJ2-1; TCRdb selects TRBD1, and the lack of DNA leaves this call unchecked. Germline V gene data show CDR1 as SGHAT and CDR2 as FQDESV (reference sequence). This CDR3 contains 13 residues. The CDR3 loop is CASSLNRDNEQFF.

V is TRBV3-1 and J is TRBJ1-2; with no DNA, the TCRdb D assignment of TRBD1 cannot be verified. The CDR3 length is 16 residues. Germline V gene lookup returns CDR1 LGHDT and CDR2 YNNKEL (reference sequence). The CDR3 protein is CASSQVRQSYGSSYTF.

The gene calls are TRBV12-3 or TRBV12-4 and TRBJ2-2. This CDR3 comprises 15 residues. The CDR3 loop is CASSFEITNTGELFF.

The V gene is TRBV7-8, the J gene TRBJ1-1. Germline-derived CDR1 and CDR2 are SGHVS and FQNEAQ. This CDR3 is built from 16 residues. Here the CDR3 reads CASSLRQGIVNTEAFF. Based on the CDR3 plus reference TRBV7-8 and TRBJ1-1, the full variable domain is GAGVSQSPRYKVAKRGQDVALRCDPISGHVSLFWYQQALGQGPEFLTYFQNEAQLDKSGLPSDRFFAERPEGSVSTLKIQRTQQEDSAVYLCASSLRQGIVNTEAFFGQGTRLTVV.

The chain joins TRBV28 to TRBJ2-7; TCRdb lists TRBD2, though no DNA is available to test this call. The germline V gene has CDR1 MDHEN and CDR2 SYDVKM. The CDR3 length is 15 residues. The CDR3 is CASKDPGLAGYEQYF.

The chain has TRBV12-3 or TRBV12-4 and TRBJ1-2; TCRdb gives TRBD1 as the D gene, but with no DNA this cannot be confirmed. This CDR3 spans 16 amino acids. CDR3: CASSYRTGGYEKGYTF.

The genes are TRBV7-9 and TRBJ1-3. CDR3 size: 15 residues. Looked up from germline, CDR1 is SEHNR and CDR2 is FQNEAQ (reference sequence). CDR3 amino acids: CASSFLKGSGNTIYF.

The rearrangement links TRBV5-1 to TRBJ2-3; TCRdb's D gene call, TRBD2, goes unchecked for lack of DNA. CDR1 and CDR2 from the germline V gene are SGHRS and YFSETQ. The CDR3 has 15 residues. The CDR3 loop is CASSPTSHSGNTQYF. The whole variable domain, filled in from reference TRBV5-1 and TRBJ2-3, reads KAGVTQTPRYLIKTRGQQVTLSCSPISGHRSVSWYQQTPGQGLQFLFEYFSETQRNKGNFPGRFSGRQFSNSRSEMNVSTLELGDSALYLCASSPTSHSGNTQYFGPGTRLTVL.

The CDR3 loop is CASSPDRVQFF. The chain recombines TRBV10-2 with TRBJ2-1; checking the TCRdb D call of TRBD1 is not possible without DNA. Germline assignment: CDR1 WSHSY and CDR2 SAAADI. This CDR3 spans 11 amino acids.

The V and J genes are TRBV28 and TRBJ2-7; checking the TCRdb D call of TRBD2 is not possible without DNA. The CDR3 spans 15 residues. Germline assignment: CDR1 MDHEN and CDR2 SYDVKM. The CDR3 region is CASSLDRALSYEQYF.

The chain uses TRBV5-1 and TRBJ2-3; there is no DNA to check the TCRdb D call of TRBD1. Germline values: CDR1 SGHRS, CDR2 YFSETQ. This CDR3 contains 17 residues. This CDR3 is CASSSTPTGGFADTQYF.